This T cell receptor (beta chain) was sequenced in a study of technical replicates of blood from several donors. The CDR3 totals 14 residues. Per the germline V gene, CDR1 is LGHNA and CDR2 is YSLEER. With V trimmed by 6 bases and J by 8 bases, 7 bases remained unmatched. Using immunoSEQ multiplex PCR, the repertoire was profiled, and TCRdb retains in-frame clones only, with some absent. Here the sample spans roughly 76,000 clones, about 90% being singletons. V and J are TRBV4-3 and TRBJ2-1; TRBD2 matches at 10 bases. The source material was T cells isolated from PBMCs. The receptor's source is a human donor in good health. Some clones in this sample may be carry-over from other donors' samples. CDR3 in amino acids: CASRASGSLDEQFF. Written as DNA, the CDR3 is TGCGCCAGCAGGGCTAGCGGGAGTCTCGATGAGCAGTTCTTC.